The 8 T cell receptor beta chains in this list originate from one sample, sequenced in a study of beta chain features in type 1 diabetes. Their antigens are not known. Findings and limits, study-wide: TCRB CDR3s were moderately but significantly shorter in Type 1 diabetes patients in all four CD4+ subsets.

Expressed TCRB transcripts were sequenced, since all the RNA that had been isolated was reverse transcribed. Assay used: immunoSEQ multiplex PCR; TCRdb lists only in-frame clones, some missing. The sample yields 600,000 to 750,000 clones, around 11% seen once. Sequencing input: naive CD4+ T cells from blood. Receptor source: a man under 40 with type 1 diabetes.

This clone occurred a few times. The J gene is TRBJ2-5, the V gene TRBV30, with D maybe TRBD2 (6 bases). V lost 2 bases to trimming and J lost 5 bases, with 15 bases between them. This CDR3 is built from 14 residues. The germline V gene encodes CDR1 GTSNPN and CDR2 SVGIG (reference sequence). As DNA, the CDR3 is TGTGCCTGGAGTTCGGTCGGGGCGGGGGAGACCCAGTACTTC. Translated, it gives CAWSSVGAGETQYF.

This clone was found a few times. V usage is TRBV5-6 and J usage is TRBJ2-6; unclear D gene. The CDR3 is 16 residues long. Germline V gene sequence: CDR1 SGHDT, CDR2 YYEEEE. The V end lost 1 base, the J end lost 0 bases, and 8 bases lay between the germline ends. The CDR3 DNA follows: TGTGCCAGCAGCTTGTTATTGAGCTCTGGGGCCAACGTCCTGACTTTC. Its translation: CASSLLLSSGANVLTF.

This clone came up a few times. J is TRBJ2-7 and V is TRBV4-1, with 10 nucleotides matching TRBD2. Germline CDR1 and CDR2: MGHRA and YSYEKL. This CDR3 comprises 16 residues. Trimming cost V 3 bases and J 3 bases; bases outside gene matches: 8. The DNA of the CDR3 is TGCGCCAGCAGCCAGTATCTAGCGGGGGCCAACTACGAGCAGTACTTC. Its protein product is CASSQYLAGANYEQYF.

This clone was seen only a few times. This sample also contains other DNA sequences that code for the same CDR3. CDR3: CASSEGQNYGYTF. CDR3 DNA sequence: TGTGCCAGCAGTGAAGGACAGAACTATGGCTACACCTTC. J is TRBJ1-2 and V is TRBV25-1; D is possibly TRBD1 (6 bases). Germline V gene sequence: CDR1 MGHDK, CDR2 SYGVNS. This CDR3 spans 13 amino acids. Trimming left V 2 bases short and J 2 bases short, with 6 bases between.

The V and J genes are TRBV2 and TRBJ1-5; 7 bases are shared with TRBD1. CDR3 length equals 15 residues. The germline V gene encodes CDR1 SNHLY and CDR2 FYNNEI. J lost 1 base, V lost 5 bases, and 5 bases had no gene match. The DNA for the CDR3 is TGTGCCAGCAGTCCCTCACAGGGGAGCAATCAGCCCCAGCATTTT. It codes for CASSPSQGSNQPQHF.

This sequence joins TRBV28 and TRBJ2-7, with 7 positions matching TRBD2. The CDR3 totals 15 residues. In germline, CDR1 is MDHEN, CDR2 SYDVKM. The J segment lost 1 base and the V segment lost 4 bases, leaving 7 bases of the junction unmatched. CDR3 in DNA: TGTGCCAGCAGTTACGGGACTACCAATTCCTACGAGCAGTACTTC. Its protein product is CASSYGTTNSYEQYF.

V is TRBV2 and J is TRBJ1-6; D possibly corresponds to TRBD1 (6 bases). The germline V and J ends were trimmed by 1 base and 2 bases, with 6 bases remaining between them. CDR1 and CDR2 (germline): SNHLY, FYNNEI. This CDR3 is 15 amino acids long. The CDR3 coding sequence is TGTGCCAGCAGTGAAGAGGGGGCCTATAATTCACCCCTCCACTTT. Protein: CASSEEGAYNSPLHF.

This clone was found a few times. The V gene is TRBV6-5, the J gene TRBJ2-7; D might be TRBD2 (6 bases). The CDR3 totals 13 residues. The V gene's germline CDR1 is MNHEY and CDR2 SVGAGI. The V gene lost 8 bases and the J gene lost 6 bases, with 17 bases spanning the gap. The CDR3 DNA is TGTGCCAGCGGGAGGTTAGGCTCAAGCGAGCAGTACTTC. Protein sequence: CASGRLGSSEQYF.